This T cell receptor beta chain was captured in a study of T cells in Graves' hyperthyroidism and ophthalmopathy. This clonotype was recorded many times. TCR beta CDR3 regions were amplified from RNA. During a first-round RT-PCR of the TCR CDR3, the HTBI primer set was used. TCRdb analysed the multiplex PCR reads with MiXCR anew, one entry per CDR3 protein. The repertoire has over 300,000 distinct CDR3 sequences, around 13% of them found once; the top ten carry 9.5% to 12%. The germline V and J ends were trimmed by 6 bases and 7 bases, with 22 bases remaining between them. The CDR3 is made up of 17 amino acids. The germline gives CDR1 SNHLY, CDR2 FYNNEI.

The rearrangement links TRBV2 to TRBJ1-6; possibly TRBD1 for D (5 bases). Material: blood. This clonotype was obtained from a woman aged 60 to 75 with Graves' hyperthyroidism. For the CDR3, the DNA is TGTGCCAGCAGAAATTACTTGCGGGCCAGGGACAATTCACCCCTCCACTTT. It is translated as CASRNYLRARDNSPLHF.